This T cell receptor beta chain derives from a study of T cell changes during pregnancy in multiple sclerosis. Germline loops: CDR1 KGHSH, CDR2 LQKENI. The CDR3 spans 15 residues. The junction had 3 bases not matched to a gene; V was cut back by 6 bases and J by 0 bases. TCRdb's table, derived via immunoSEQ multiplex PCR, lists solely in-frame clones and lacks some. Here the sample spans 35,000 to 40,000 clones, about 95% being singletons. This TCR came from a female donor with multiple sclerosis, enrolled in a pregnancy study. The sample consisted of CD4+ T cells from peripheral blood mononuclear cells, taken in the second trimester of pregnancy. This sequence joins TRBV18 and TRBJ2-7; 12 bases match TRBD2. CDR3 loop: CASSWTSGTSYEQYF. DNA of the CDR3: TGTGCCAGCTCTTGGACTAGCGGGACCTCCTACGAGCAGTACTTC. Based on the CDR3 plus reference TRBV18 and TRBJ2-7, the full variable domain is NAGVMQNPRHLVRRRGQEARLRCSPMKGHSHVYWYRQLPEEGLKFMVYLQKENIIDESGMPKERFSAEFPKEGPSILRIQQVVRGDSAAYFCASSWTSGTSYEQYFGPGTRLTVT.